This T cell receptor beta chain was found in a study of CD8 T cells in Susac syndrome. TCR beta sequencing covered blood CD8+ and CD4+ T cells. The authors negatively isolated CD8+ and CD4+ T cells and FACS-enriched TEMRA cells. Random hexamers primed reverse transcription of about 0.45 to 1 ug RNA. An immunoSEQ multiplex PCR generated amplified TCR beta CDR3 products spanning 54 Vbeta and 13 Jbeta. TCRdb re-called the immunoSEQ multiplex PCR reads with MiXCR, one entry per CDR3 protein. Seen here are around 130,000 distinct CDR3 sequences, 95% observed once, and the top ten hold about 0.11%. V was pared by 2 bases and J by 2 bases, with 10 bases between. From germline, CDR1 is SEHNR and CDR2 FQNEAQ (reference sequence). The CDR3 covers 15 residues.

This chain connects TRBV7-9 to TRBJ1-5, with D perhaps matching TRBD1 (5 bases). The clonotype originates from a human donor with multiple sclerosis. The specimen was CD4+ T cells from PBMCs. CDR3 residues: CASSLSSGGNQPQHF. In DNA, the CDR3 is TGTGCCAGCAGCTTATCCTCGGGGGGCAATCAGCCCCAGCATTTT.